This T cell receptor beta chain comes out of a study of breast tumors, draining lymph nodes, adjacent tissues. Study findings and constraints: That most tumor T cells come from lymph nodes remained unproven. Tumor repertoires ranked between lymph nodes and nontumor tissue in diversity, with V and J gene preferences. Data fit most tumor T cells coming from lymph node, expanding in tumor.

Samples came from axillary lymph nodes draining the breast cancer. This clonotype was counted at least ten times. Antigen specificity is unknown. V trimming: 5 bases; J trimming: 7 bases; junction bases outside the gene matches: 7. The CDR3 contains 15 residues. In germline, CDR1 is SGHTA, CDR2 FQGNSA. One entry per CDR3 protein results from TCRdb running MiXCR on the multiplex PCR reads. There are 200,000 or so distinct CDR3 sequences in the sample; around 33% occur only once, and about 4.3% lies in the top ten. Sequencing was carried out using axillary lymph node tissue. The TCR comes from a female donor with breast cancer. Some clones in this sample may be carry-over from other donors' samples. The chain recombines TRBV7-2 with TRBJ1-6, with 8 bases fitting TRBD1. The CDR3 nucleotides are TGTGCCAGCAGCCGTCCCCGGACAGGGAATTCACCCCTCCACTTT. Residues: CASSRPRTGNSPLHF.